These 5 T cell receptor beta chains came from one sample sequenced in a study of neurological immune-mediated disorders. MiXCR, applied by TCRdb to the 5' RACE reads, yields one record per CDR3 protein. The data contain around 35,000 distinct CDR3 sequences, 1.5% of them seen just once; the ten biggest clones take up roughly 8.7%. The sequencing input was PBMCs. Receptors originate from a woman under 40 with multiple sclerosis.

This clonotype was counted ten times or more. The genes are TRBV5-1 and TRBJ2-1; 11 positions match TRBD2. The CDR3 is 17 residues long. V lost 1 base and J lost 4; bases outside the gene matches: 7. The germline V gene has CDR1 SGHRS and CDR2 YFSETQ. Here the CDR3 DNA reads TGCGCCAGCAGCTTGCCAGCGGGACTAGCGGAATACAATGAGCAGTTCTTC. This gives the protein CASSLPAGLAEYNEQFF.

This clonotype was counted at least ten times. The chain is built from TRBV18 and TRBJ2-1; 10 nucleotides agree with TRBD2. The J segment lost 7 bases and the V segment lost 6 bases, leaving 3 bases of the junction unmatched. The germline V gene encodes CDR1 KGHSH and CDR2 LQKENI. The CDR3 contains 13 residues. The CDR3 bases are TGTGCCAGCTCCGGGACTAGCGAGAATGAGCAGTTCTTC. It specifies CASSGTSENEQFF.

This clonotype was seen at least ten times. This sequence joins TRBV10-3 and TRBJ1-2; D is possibly TRBD1 (6 bases). CDR3 length equals 19 residues. The germline CDR1 and CDR2 sequences are ENHRY and SYGVKD. V was cut by 0 bases and J by 2 bases, with 22 bases left in between. CDR3 DNA sequence: TGTGCCATCAGTGAGTCCCCGGCTAAACTGGGACACCTGAACTATGGCTACACCTTC. Translation: CAISESPAKLGHLNYGYTF.

This clonotype was seen repeatedly, ten times or more. The gene calls are TRBV6-2 or TRBV6-3 and TRBJ2-3; 10 nucleotides align to TRBD2. Germline-derived CDR1 and CDR2 are MNHEY and SVGEGT. The CDR3 consists of 16 residues. The V and J ends lost 6 bases and 0 bases, in that order; junction bases with no gene match: 6. Written as DNA, the CDR3 is TGTGCCAGCAGCCACCTTAGCGGGGGGAGCACAGATACGCAGTATTTT. Translating it yields CASSHLSGGSTDTQYF.

This clonotype was seen only a few times. The chain employs TRBV20-1 and TRBJ2-7; D is uncertain. V was shortened by 6 bases and J by 3 bases, with 12 bases between the two germline ends. This CDR3 has 12 residues. The germline V gene has CDR1 DFQATT and CDR2 SNEGSKA (reference sequence). The CDR3 reads CSASDMYYEQYF. CDR3 coding DNA: TGCAGTGCCAGTGACATGTACTACGAGCAGTACTTC.